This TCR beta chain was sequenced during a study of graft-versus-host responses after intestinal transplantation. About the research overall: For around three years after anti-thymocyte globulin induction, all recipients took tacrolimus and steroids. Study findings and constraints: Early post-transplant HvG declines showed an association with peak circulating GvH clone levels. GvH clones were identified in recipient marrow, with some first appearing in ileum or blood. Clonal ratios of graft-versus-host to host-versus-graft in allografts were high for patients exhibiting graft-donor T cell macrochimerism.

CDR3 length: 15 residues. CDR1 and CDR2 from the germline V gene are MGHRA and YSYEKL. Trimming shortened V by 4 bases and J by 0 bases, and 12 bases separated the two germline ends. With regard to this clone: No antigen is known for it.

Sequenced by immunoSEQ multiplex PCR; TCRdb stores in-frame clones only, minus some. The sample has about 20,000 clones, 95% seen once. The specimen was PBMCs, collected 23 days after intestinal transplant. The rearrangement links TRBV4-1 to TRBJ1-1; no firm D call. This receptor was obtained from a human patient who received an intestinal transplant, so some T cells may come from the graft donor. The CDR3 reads CASSLSTSMNTEAFF. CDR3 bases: TGCGCCAGCAGCCTCTCCACCTCCATGAACACTGAAGCTTTCTTT.